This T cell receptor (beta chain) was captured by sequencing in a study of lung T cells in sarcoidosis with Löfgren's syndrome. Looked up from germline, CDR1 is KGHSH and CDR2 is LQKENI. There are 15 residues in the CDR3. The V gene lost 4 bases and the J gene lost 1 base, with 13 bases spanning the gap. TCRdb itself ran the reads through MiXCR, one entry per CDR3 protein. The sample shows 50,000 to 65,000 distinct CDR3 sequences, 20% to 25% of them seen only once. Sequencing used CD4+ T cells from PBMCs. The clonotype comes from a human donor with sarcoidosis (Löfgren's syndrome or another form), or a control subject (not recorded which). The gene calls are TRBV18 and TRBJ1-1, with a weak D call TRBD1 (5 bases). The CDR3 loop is CASSRRQTKNTEAFF. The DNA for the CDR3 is TGTGCCAGCTCACGACGACAGACTAAGAACACTGAAGCTTTCTTT.